Listed here are 14 T cell receptor beta chains from one sample, sequenced in a study of blood T cell repertoires in COVID-19. Clones were read by immunoSEQ multiplex PCR, and TCRdb kept only the in-frame ones, dropping some. The repertoire holds around 92,000 clones, with 75% to 90% as singletons. The source material was peripheral blood. The source of these receptors is an elderly woman with active COVID-19.

V gene TRBV10-1 combines with J gene TRBJ2-5, with 8 bases lining up with TRBD1. The length of the CDR3 is 13 residues. J was trimmed by 4 bases and V by 8 bases; bases with no gene match: 6. Germline loops: CDR1 WNHNN, CDR2 SYGVQD (reference sequence). CDR3 DNA: TGCGCCAGCGCCAGGGGGCGCTCAGAGACCCAGTACTTC. Translated: CASARGRSETQYF.

The rearrangement joins TRBV5-6 to TRBJ2-3; maybe TRBD2 (6 bases). CDR3 length: 16 amino acids. Trimming removed 0 bases from V and 2 bases from J, with 13 bases in between. Per germline, CDR1 SGHDT and CDR2 YYEEEE. CDR3 nucleotide sequence: TGTGCCAGCAGCTTGGTGGGTAGCGGCCCCACAGATACGCAGTATTTT. Its protein is CASSLVGSGPTDTQYF.

The V and J genes are TRBV7-2 and TRBJ2-1; 9 bases are shared with TRBD2. Germline CDR1 reads SGHTA; CDR2 reads FQGNSA. J was trimmed by 0 bases and V by 8 bases; bases with no gene match: 8. CDR3 length: 16 residues. This CDR3 reads CASLQAGGSSYNEQFF. The CDR3 DNA sequence: TGTGCCAGCCTTCAAGCGGGAGGCAGCTCCTACAATGAGCAGTTCTTC.

V and J are TRBV5-6 and TRBJ2-5; tentatively, D is TRBD1 (5 bases). Trimming took off 5 bases at V and 5 bases at J, with 16 bases between the two ends. CDR1 and CDR2 (germline): SGHDT, YYEEEE. CDR3 length equals 14 residues. For the CDR3, the DNA is TGTGCCAGCAGTTTTCTCTCAGGGCGGGAGACCCAGTACTTC. It is translated as CASSFLSGRETQYF.

This clone was detected only once. The chain joins TRBV6-2 or TRBV6-3 to TRBJ2-7, with TRBD2 matching 10 bases. The V gene end was trimmed by 6 bases and the J gene end by 6 bases; junction bases not matched to a gene: 11. CDR3 length equals 15 residues. CDR1 and CDR2 (germline): MNHEY, SVGEGT. The CDR3 spells CASSLPGLASREQYF. DNA of the CDR3: TGTGCCAGCAGCCTACCGGGACTAGCGTCCCGCGAGCAGTACTTC.

The J gene is TRBJ2-5, the V gene TRBV24-1; 10 nucleotides match TRBD2. Germline V CDR1 and CDR2: KGHDR, SFDVKD. The CDR3 has 14 amino acids. V dropped 11 bases and J dropped 6; count of bases not matched to a gene: 11. For the CDR3, the DNA is TGTGCCATCGCAGCGGGAGGGCCAGCGAAGACCCAGTACTTC. It encodes CAIAAGGPAKTQYF.

The V call is TRBV20-1, the J call TRBJ2-3, with D uncertain. Trimming stripped 3 bases from V and 2 bases from J, with 12 bases between. The CDR3 contains 14 residues. Germline-derived CDR1 and CDR2 are DFQATT and SNEGSKA (reference sequence). This CDR3 reads CSASLYIPTDTQYF. The CDR3 DNA reads as TGCAGTGCTAGTTTGTACATCCCCACAGATACGCAGTATTTT.

This clone was observed a few times. The chain couples TRBV3-1 (or the pseudogene TRBV3-2) to TRBJ2-7; 11 nucleotides agree with TRBD1. This CDR3 is 16 amino acids long. J gave up 7 bases and V 4 bases, and 12 bases lay outside the gene matches. Germline V CDR1 and CDR2: LGHDT, YNNKEL (reference sequence). CDR3 DNA sequence: TGTGCCAGCAGCCGGACAGGGGGCCCCAGGGGGAGGGAGCAGTACTTC. This codes for CASSRTGGPRGREQYF.

This clone appeared a single time. The V gene is TRBV13, the J gene TRBJ2-7; weak D call: TRBD1 (5 bases). The length of the CDR3 is 13 residues. Germline V gives CDR1 PRHDT, CDR2 FYEKMQ (reference sequence). V lost 2 bases to trimming and J lost 4 bases, with 9 bases between them. CDR3 in amino acids: CASSLIPGYEQYF. Written as DNA, the CDR3 is TGTGCCAGCAGCTTAATCCCAGGGTACGAGCAGTACTTC.

The CDR3 sequence is CASSRDRKFGYTF. The CDR3 coding sequence is TGTGCCAGTAGTCGGGACAGAAAGTTTGGCTACACCTTC. The chain couples TRBV19 to TRBJ1-2, with 7 bases identical to TRBD1. Germline V gives CDR1 LNHDA, CDR2 SQIVND (reference sequence). This CDR3 region has 13 residues. The ends lost 5 bases at V and 7 bases at J; junction bases unmatched: 7.

The chain is built from TRBV15 and TRBJ1-5, with a weak D call TRBD1 (5 bases). Germline V gene sequence: CDR1 LNHNV, CDR2 YYDKDF (reference sequence). This CDR3 is built from 16 residues. Trimming pared 8 bases from V and 1 base from J, leaving 18 bases between. The CDR3, as DNA: TGTGCCACCGCGTTGGGGGGGTCCTTAAGCAATCAGCCCCAGCATTTT. It codes for CATALGGSLSNQPQHF.

This chain connects TRBV5-1 to TRBJ2-2; TRBD2 matches at 12 bases. The length of the CDR3 is 15 residues. The J segment lost 5 bases and the V segment lost 4 bases, leaving 3 bases of the junction unmatched. Germline CDR1 reads SGHRS; CDR2 reads YFSETQ. CDR3 sequence: CASSTGTSGTGELFF. DNA of the CDR3: TGCGCCAGCAGCACCGGGACTAGCGGGACCGGGGAGCTGTTTTTT.

The J gene is TRBJ1-2, the V gene TRBV7-9; 11 bases line up with TRBD1. The trim removed 1 base at V and 3 bases at J, leaving 1 base unmatched. Germline CDR1 and CDR2: SEHNR and FQNEAQ (reference sequence). The CDR3 loop spans 15 amino acids. As DNA, the CDR3 is TGTGCCAGCAGCTTAGGGACAGGGGGCCACTATGGCTACACCTTC. It translates to CASSLGTGGHYGYTF.

The chain combines TRBV10-3 with TRBJ2-7, with a possible D match to TRBD2 (7 bases). The V end lost 7 bases, the J end lost 2 bases, and 9 bases lay between the germline ends. The CDR3 spans 12 residues. The germline gives CDR1 ENHRY, CDR2 SYGVKD. As DNA, the CDR3 is TGTGCCATCAAGGGGGGGACCTACGAGCAGTACTTC. It is translated as CAIKGGTYEQYF.